The entry below gives a single T cell receptor (beta chain) sequence along with its context. Recovery among Cohort 3 donors was established by two negative PCRs, clearance, or symptom resolution. The sample originates from a study of blood T cell repertoires in COVID-19. Here immunoSEQ multiplex PCR was the method, and the copy in TCRdb shows in-frame clones only, minus some. The sample lists roughly 200,000 clones; 86% were seen once. This TCR derives from a young woman who had recovered from COVID-19. The source material was PBMCs or T cells enriched from blood (not recorded which).

CDR3 DNA: TGTGCCAGCAGCTTAAACGAAGCGGGCTACACAGATACGCAGTATTTT. The encoded protein is CASSLNEAGYTDTQYF. The chain has TRBV11-2 and TRBJ2-3, with a weak D call TRBD2 (6 bases). Germline-derived CDR1 and CDR2 are SGHAT and FQNNGV. The CDR3 totals 16 residues. V was trimmed by 2 bases and J by 2 bases, leaving 14 bases between them.